Listed below are T cell receptor beta chains from one sample, sequenced in a study of T cell repertoires in cytomegalovirus infection. A single record per CDR3 protein comes from TCRdb applying MiXCR to the reads. This sample has some 180,000 distinct CDR3 sequences, with 8% to 10% found just once. The source material was PBMCs. The origin of the receptors is a human donor in good health (CMV status not recorded). Some clones in this sample may be carry-over from other donors' samples. CDR3s include the opening cysteine and the closing phenylalanine or tryptophan. D genes are given only for firm matches. Size values are once, few and many counts, or a class for expanded clones, and some rows have none.

D gene	V gene	CDR3 length	clone size	J gene	CDR3 protein	CDR3 DNA
NA	TRBV5-5	13	few	TRBJ2-7	CASRLGLPYEQYF	TGTGCCAGCAGACTCGGACTACCCTACGAGCAGTACTTC
TRBD2	TRBV28	16	many	TRBJ2-1	CASSSSGRSVVNEQFF	TGTGCCAGCAGTTCTAGCGGGAGGAGTGTGGTTAATGAGCAGTTCTTC
TRBD2	TRBV12-3/TRBV12-4	12	many	TRBJ2-2	CASSLGGRQLFF	TGTGCCAGCAGTTTGGGGGGGAGGCAGCTGTTTTTT
TRBD1	TRBV7-2	16	medium-sized	TRBJ1-5	CASSRTGGGGNQPQHF	TGTGCCAGCAGCCGGACAGGGGGCGGGGGCAATCAGCCCCAGCATTTT
NA	TRBV12-3/TRBV12-4	13	many	TRBJ1-2	CASSLLRDGGYTF	TGTGCCAGCAGCCTGCTCCGAGATGGAGGCTACACCTTC
NA	TRBV9	14	many	TRBJ2-5	CASSGAWAQETQYF	TGTGCCAGCAGCGGTGCCTGGGCTCAAGAGACCCAGTACTTC
NA	TRBV27	14	NA	TRBJ2-4	CASSSWGAKNIQYF	TGTGCCAGCAGTTCGTGGGGAGCCAAAAACATTCAGTACTTC
NA	TRBV4-1	11	many	TRBJ1-1	CATSGAGEAFF	TGCGCCACCTCAGGGGCAGGTGAAGCTTTCTTT
NA	TRBV29-1	14	NA	TRBJ2-1	CSVTRGLAQGEQFF	TGCAGCGTCACCCGGGGCCTAGCCCAAGGTGAGCAGTTCTTC
NA	TRBV28	10	many	TRBJ1-2	CASKYYGYTF	TGTGCCAGCAAGTATTATGGCTACACCTTC
NA	TRBV19	13	many	TRBJ2-7	CASSTIQGGEQYF	TGTGCCAGTAGTACAATTCAGGGCGGCGAGCAGTACTTC
NA	TRBV2	16	many	TRBJ2-6	CASRSAVVAGANVLTF	TGTGCCAGCAGGTCCGCGGTAGTAGCAGGGGCCAACGTCCTGACTTTC
TRBD1	TRBV5-5	17	few	TRBJ2-3	CASSRITGGLGTDTQYF	TGTGCCAGCAGCAGGATAACAGGGGGCTTGGGCACAGATACGCAGTATTTT
NA	TRBV7-2	15	few	TRBJ1-6	CASSAPAGYNSPLHF	TGTGCCAGCAGCGCACCGGCAGGGTATAATTCACCCCTCCACTTT
NA	TRBV5-6	14	NA	TRBJ2-5	CASKGGGLQETQYF	TGTGCCAGCAAGGGGGGGGGGCTCCAAGAGACCCAGTACTTC
NA	TRBV20-1	14	NA	TRBJ1-2	CSASNPTDNYGYTF	TGCAGTGCTAGTAACCCGACAGATAACTATGGCTACACCTTC
NA	TRBV12-3/TRBV12-4	13	many	TRBJ2-2	CASSVSNTGELFF	TGTGCCAGCAGTGTCAGTAACACCGGGGAGCTGTTTTTT
NA	TRBV7-6	16	many	TRBJ1-6	CASSPYRGSYNSPLHF	TGTGCCAGCAGCCCCTACCGCGGGTCCTATAATTCACCCCTCCACTTT
NA	TRBV28	13	NA	TRBJ1-2	CASSFKAARGYTF	TGTGCCAGCAGTTTTAAGGCAGCGAGGGGCTACACCTTC
NA	TRBV6-2/TRBV6-3	15	many	TRBJ2-2	CASSHLSEAPVELFF	TGTGCCAGCAGTCACCTCTCTGAGGCCCCCGTAGAGCTGTTTTTT
NA	TRBV7-3	12	many	TRBJ2-1	CASSLTGGEQFF	TGTGCCAGCAGCTTAACCGGCGGTGAGCAGTTCTTC
TRBD1	TRBV10-3	14	NA	TRBJ2-1	CAISAGTANNEQFF	TGTGCCATCAGTGCCGGGACAGCCAACAATGAGCAGTTCTTC
NA	TRBV7-2	13	many	TRBJ2-7	CASSLFSNYEQYF	TGTGCCAGCAGCTTATTCTCTAATTACGAGCAGTACTTC
NA	TRBV29-1	13	NA	TRBJ1-1	CSVGAGGYTEAFF	TGCAGCGTTGGGGCCGGTGGGTACACTGAAGCTTTCTTT
NA	TRBV20-1	15	NA	TRBJ2-1	CSARDLGIDRNEQFF	TGCAGTGCTAGAGATTTGGGAATAGACCGCAATGAGCAGTTCTTC
TRBD2	TRBV2	16	NA	TRBJ2-1	CASSPGGLAGAYEQFF	TGTGCCAGCAGCCCCGGGGGACTAGCGGGAGCTTATGAGCAGTTCTTC
NA	TRBV19	14	few	TRBJ2-3	CASSPQGPTDTQYF	TGTGCCAGTAGTCCGCAGGGCCCGACGGATACGCAGTATTTT
NA	TRBV6-1	12	many	TRBJ2-2	CASSRGPGELFF	TGTGCCAGCAGTAGAGGGCCCGGGGAGCTGTTTTTT
NA	TRBV7-2	15	many	TRBJ1-5	CASSLGSFEGSSQHF	TGTGCCAGCAGCTTAGGGAGTTTCGAGGGTTCATCCCAGCATTTT
TRBD2	TRBV28	15	NA	TRBJ2-5	CASSPRLADQETQYF	TGTGCCAGCAGCCCGAGGCTAGCGGACCAAGAGACCCAGTACTTC
TRBD1	TRBV7-2	14	medium-sized	TRBJ1-5	CASSPTGGNQPQHF	TGTGCCAGCAGCCCGACAGGGGGGAATCAGCCCCAGCATTTT
NA	TRBV28	16	few	TRBJ1-3	CASSSAGQYSGNTIYF	TGTGCCAGCAGTTCAGCCGGACAATACTCTGGAAACACCATATATTTT
TRBD1	TRBV29-1	12	few	TRBJ2-1	CSVGGTGYEQFF	TGCAGCGTTGGAGGGACAGGTTATGAGCAGTTCTTC
NA	TRBV12-3/TRBV12-4	12	few	TRBJ1-1	CASSFLVTEAFF	TGTGCCAGCAGTTTTTTGGTCACTGAAGCTTTCTTT
NA	TRBV7-2	18	many	TRBJ2-1	CASSLVGGGGGQVVEQFF	TGTGCCAGCAGCTTAGTGGGAGGAGGGGGCGGGCAGGTTGTTGAGCAGTTCTTC
NA	TRBV24-1	13	NA	TRBJ1-5	CATSLQGNQPQHF	TGTGCCACCTCGTTGCAGGGCAATCAGCCCCAGCATTTT
TRBD2	TRBV20-1	14	few	TRBJ2-7	CSASDRTRAYEQYF	TGCAGTGCCAGTGATCGGACTAGAGCATACGAGCAGTACTTC
NA	TRBV2	13	NA	TRBJ1-4	CASWTARREKLFF	TGTGCCAGTTGGACAGCCCGACGGGAAAAACTGTTTTTT
NA	TRBV12-3/TRBV12-4	16	NA	TRBJ2-4	CASIRRRGRAKNIQYF	TGTGCCAGCATCCGGCGGAGGGGGAGGGCCAAAAACATTCAGTACTTC
TRBD2	TRBV4-1	17	few	TRBJ2-7	CASSQVSWSSGSYEQYF	TGCGCCAGCAGCCAAGTTTCCTGGTCTAGCGGCTCCTACGAGCAGTACTTC
NA	TRBV6-5	13	few	TRBJ2-7	CASQTADSYEQYF	TGTGCCAGCCAGACAGCCGACTCCTACGAGCAGTACTTC
TRBD1	TRBV7-2	16	many	TRBJ1-3	CASSPLDRVSGNTIYF	TGTGCCAGCAGCCCCCTGGACAGGGTCTCTGGAAACACCATATATTTT
NA	TRBV4-2	16	few	TRBJ2-1	CASSSREPSSYNEQFF	TGTGCCAGCAGCTCAAGGGAACCCAGCTCCTACAATGAGCAGTTCTTC
TRBD2	TRBV28	16	few	TRBJ2-2	CASSSGTSGRRGELFF	TGTGCCAGCAGTTCCGGGACTAGCGGGAGGCGCGGGGAGCTGTTTTTT
TRBD1	TRBV28	14	many	TRBJ2-7	CASSPRTGRDEQYF	TGTGCCAGCAGTCCTAGGACAGGGCGCGACGAGCAGTACTTC
TRBD1	TRBV7-2	16	many	TRBJ2-7	CASSFTGGQAAYEQYF	TGTGCCAGCAGCTTTACTGGGGGACAGGCCGCCTACGAGCAGTACTTC
NA	TRBV10-2	14	NA	TRBJ1-2	CASGGGITNYGYTF	TGCGCCAGCGGCGGCGGAATTACTAACTATGGCTACACCTTC